This TCR beta chain came from a study of blood T cells in healthy people across ages. Per the germline V gene, CDR1 is MNHEY and CDR2 is SMNVEV (reference sequence). The V and J ends lost 6 bases and 5 bases respectively, with 16 bases between them. CDR3 length equals 14 residues. A J-beta primer mix and a sample-barcoded 5' primer were used in a second PCR of about 7 to 12 cycles. MiXCR, applied by TCRdb to the 5' RACE reads, yields one record per CDR3 protein. The profile shows 1,100,000 or so distinct CDR3 sequences, 45% of them singletons. Sequencing was carried out using blood. The V and J genes are TRBV27 and TRBJ1-1; no clear D. The clonotype originates from a woman aged 60-75 years in good health. DNA of the CDR3: TGTGCCAGCAGGTCGACAAAAATGAGTACTGAAGCTTTCTTT. This translates into CASRSTKMSTEAFF.